Described below is a single T cell receptor (beta chain) sequence and its context. The data derive from a study of CD8+CD57+ T cells in acquired aplastic anemia. Those patients picked for sequencing had displayed CD8+CD57+ cell expansion on flow cytometry. Genomic DNA provided the template from which TCR beta VDJ and CDR3 profiles were obtained. TCRdb ran MiXCR on the reads and lists one entry per CDR3 protein. The profile shows fewer than 250,000 distinct CDR3 sequences, 45% to 50% of them singletons. The CDR3 contains 15 residues. This chain uses TRBV3-2 with TRBJ2-1; no DNA check was done on the table's D call, TRBD1. TRBV3-2 is reported as a pseudogene. The origin of this receptor is a human donor with aplastic anemia. The sequenced sample was sorted CD4+, CD8+, or CD8+CD57+ T cells (not recorded which) from PBMCs. In nucleotides, the CDR3 is TGCGCCAGCAGTTCAGGGTTGGGGATTTACAATGAGCAGTTCTTC. This gives the protein CASSSGLGIYNEQFF.